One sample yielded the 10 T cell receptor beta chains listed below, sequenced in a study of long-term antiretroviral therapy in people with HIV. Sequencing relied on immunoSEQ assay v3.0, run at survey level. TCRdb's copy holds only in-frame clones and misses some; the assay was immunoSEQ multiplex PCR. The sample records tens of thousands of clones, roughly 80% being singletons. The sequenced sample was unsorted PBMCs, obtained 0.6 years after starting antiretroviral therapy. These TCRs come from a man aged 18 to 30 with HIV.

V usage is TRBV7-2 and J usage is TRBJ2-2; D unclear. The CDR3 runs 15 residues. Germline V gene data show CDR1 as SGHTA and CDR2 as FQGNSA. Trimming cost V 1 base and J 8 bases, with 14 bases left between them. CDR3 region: CASSLEGQLRGELFF. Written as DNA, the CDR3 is TGTGCCAGCAGCTTAGAAGGCCAACTAAGGGGGGAGCTGTTTTTT.

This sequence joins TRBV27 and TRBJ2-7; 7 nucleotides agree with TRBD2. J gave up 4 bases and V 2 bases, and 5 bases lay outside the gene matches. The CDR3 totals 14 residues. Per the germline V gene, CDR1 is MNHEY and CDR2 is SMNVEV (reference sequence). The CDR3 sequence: CASSLGGEPYEQYF. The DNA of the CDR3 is TGTGCCAGCAGTTTAGGGGGGGAACCATACGAGCAGTACTTC.

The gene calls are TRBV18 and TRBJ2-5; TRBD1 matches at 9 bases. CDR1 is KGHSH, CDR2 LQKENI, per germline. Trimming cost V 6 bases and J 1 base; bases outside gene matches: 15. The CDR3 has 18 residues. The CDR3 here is CASSLTGTGTGGQETQYF. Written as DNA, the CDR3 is TGTGCCAGCTCCCTTACCGGGACAGGGACGGGTGGCCAAGAGACCCAGTACTTC.

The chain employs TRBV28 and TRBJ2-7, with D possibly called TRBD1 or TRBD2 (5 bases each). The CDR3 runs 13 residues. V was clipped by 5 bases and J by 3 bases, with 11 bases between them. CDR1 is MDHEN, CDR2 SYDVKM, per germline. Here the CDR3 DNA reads TGTGCCAGCAGTCCTGGGGACCGCTACGAGCAGTACTTC. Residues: CASSPGDRYEQYF.

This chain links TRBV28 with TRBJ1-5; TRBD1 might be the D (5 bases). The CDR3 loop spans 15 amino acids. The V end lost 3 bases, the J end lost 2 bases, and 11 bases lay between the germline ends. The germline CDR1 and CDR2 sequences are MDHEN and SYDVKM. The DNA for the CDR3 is TGTGCCAGCAGTTTGGGGACTAGCGGCAATCAGCCCCAGCATTTT. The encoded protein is CASSLGTSGNQPQHF.

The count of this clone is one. The CDR3 loop reads CASSTGGANVLTF. In DNA form, the CDR3 reads TGTGCCAGCAGCACCGGTGGGGCCAACGTCCTGACTTTC. This sequence joins TRBV5-4 and TRBJ2-6, with unresolved D. CDR1 is SGHNT and CDR2 is YYREEE in the germline V gene (reference sequence). V lost 4 bases, J lost 3 bases, and 5 bases lay in between. This CDR3 spans 13 amino acids.

The CDR3 region is CASSPGGSWSTEAFF. CDR3 DNA: TGTGCCAGCTCACCGGGTGGTAGCTGGTCCACTGAAGCTTTCTTT. V gene TRBV18 combines with J gene TRBJ1-1; D call uncertain. Trimming took 3 bases from V and 4 from J, leaving 15 bases between them. Germline V CDR1 and CDR2: KGHSH, LQKENI. The CDR3 loop spans 15 amino acids. Variable domain in full (rest from reference TRBV18 and TRBJ1-1): NAGVMQNPRHLVRRRGQEARLRCSPMKGHSHVYWYRQLPEEGLKFMVYLQKENIIDESGMPKERFSAEFPKEGPSILRIQQVVRGDSAAYFCASSPGGSWSTEAFFGQGTRLTVV.

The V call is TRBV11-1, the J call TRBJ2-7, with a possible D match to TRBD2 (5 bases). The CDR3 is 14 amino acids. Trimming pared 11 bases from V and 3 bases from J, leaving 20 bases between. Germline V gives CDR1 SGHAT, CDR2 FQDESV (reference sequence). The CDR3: CASTWGRGNYEQYF. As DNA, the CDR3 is TGTGCCTCCACCTGGGGTAGAGGGAACTACGAGCAGTACTTC.

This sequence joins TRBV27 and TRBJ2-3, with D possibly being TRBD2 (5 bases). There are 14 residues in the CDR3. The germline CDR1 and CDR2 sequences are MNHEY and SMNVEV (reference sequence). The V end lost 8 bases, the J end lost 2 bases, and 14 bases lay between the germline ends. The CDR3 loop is CASGVGSSTDTQYF. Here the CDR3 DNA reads TGTGCCAGCGGGGTTGGGAGCTCCACAGATACGCAGTATTTT.

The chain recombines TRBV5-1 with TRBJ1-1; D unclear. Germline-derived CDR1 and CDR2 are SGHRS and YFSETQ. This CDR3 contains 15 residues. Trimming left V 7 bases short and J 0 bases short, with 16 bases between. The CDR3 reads CASRRYSGLNTEAFF. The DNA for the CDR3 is TGCGCCAGCCGCCGTTACAGCGGCCTGAACACTGAAGCTTTCTTT.